Listed here are 32 T cell receptor beta chains from one sample, sequenced in a study of graft-versus-host responses after intestinal transplantation. The assay was immunoSEQ multiplex PCR, and TCRdb's table has in-frame clones only and misses some. In the table there are about 90,000 clones, around nine tenths of which are singletons. Antigens of these TCRs are unknown. The sequences come from unstimulated CD8+ T cells sorted from spleen or lymph node cells, collected before intestinal transplant. The receptors were sampled from a human donor who received an intestinal transplant.

J is TRBJ1-2 and V is TRBV7-9, with TRBD1 matching over 7 bases. CDR3 length equals 17 residues. With 0 bases clipped from V and 8 bases from J, the junction kept 15 bases outside the gene matches. The V gene's germline CDR1 is SEHNR and CDR2 FQNEAQ (reference sequence). The CDR3 here is CASSLAPTGQLGRGYTF. As DNA, the CDR3 is TGTGCCAGCAGCTTAGCCCCGACAGGGCAACTAGGACGAGGCTACACCTTC. Full variable domain (remainder filled in from reference TRBV7-9 and TRBJ1-2): DTGVSQNPRHKITKRGQNVTFRCDPISEHNRLYWYRQTLGQGPEFLTYFQNEAQLEKSRLLSDRFSAERPKGSFSTLEIQRTEQGDSAMYLCASSLAPTGQLGRGYTFGSGTRLTVV.

V usage is TRBV7-2 and J usage is TRBJ1-5, with D possibly TRBD1 on 6 matching bases. V lost 4 bases and J 7 bases, leaving 14 bases between the germline ends. Germline assignment: CDR1 SGHTA and CDR2 FQGNSA. The CDR3 runs to 14 residues. CDR3 region: CASSSGAGEQPQHF. CDR3 in DNA: TGTGCCAGCAGCTCAGGGGCAGGGGAACAGCCCCAGCATTTT.

The V and J genes are TRBV9 and TRBJ1-1, with 7 bases aligning to TRBD1. Trimming took 4 bases from V and 3 from J; bases not matched to a gene: 6. The CDR3 spans 14 residues. Looked up from germline, CDR1 is SGDLS and CDR2 is YYNGEE. The DNA of the CDR3 is TGTGCCAGCAGCTCGAGAGGGACAGACACTGAAGCTTTCTTT. The encoded protein is CASSSRGTDTEAFF.

The chain uses TRBV7-9 and TRBJ2-5; D not certain. The CDR3 loop spans 14 amino acids. Germline assignment: CDR1 SEHNR and CDR2 FQNEAQ (reference sequence). V dropped 5 bases and J dropped 1 base, with 11 bases sitting between them. In DNA form, the CDR3 reads TGTGCCAGCAGCCAAGTCCAGTCCCAAGAGACCCAGTACTTC. Translated, it gives CASSQVQSQETQYF. Full variable domain (rest looked up from reference TRBV7-9 and TRBJ2-5): DTGVSQNPRHKITKRGQNVTFRCDPISEHNRLYWYRQTLGQGPEFLTYFQNEAQLEKSRLLSDRFSAERPKGSFSTLEIQRTEQGDSAMYLCASSQVQSQETQYFGPGTRLLVL.

This chain connects TRBV4-1 to TRBJ2-7; TRBD2 might be the D (6 bases). Trimming cost V 4 bases and J 0 bases, with 13 bases left between them. Germline V CDR1 and CDR2: MGHRA, YSYEKL. This CDR3 region has 15 residues. CDR3 in DNA: TGCGCCAGCAGCCCGGGGGTCGGGAGCTCCTACGAGCAGTACTTC. This translates into CASSPGVGSSYEQYF.

This chain links TRBV19 with TRBJ2-5; D is ambiguous. Germline values: CDR1 LNHDA, CDR2 SQIVND (reference sequence). There are 14 residues in the CDR3. V lost 6 bases and J 2 bases, leaving 13 bases between the germline ends. CDR3 in amino acids: CASSSRQIQETQYF. The CDR3 nucleotides are TGTGCCAGTAGCTCCCGTCAGATTCAAGAGACCCAGTACTTC.

The chain recombines TRBV19 with TRBJ1-5, with 7 bases that match TRBD1. This CDR3 region has 14 residues. After removal of 5 bases from V and 2 bases from J, the junction contained 3 bases not matched to a gene. The germline V gene encodes CDR1 LNHDA and CDR2 SQIVND (reference sequence). The CDR3 region has the DNA TGTGCCAGTAGTTACAGGGGAGGCAATCAGCCCCAGCATTTT. It is translated as CASSYRGGNQPQHF.

A single count supports this clone. This rearrangement joins TRBV6-5 to TRBJ2-7; 7 bases match TRBD1. Germline CDR1 is MNHEY and CDR2 is SVGAGI. V trimming: 4 bases; J trimming: 5 bases; junction bases outside the gene matches: 8. This CDR3 region has 14 residues. The CDR3 is CASSSFGTANEQYF. The DNA of the CDR3 is TGTGCCAGCAGTTCTTTCGGGACAGCCAACGAGCAGTACTTC.

The J gene is TRBJ1-1, the V gene TRBV28, with TRBD1 identical over 10 bases. Germline trimming cut 5 bases from V and 6 bases from J; bases unmatched to any gene: 9. The CDR3 sequence is 15 residues long. In germline, CDR1 is MDHEN, CDR2 SYDVKM. The CDR3 nucleotides are TGTGCCAGCAGTCTATTACCGGGACAGGGGCCTGAAGCTTTCTTT. Residues: CASSLLPGQGPEAFF.

This clone was detected once. The chain uses TRBV9 and TRBJ2-1, with TRBD2 matching over 11 bases. Unmatched junction bases numbered 21, after V lost 2 bases and J lost 5 bases. The CDR3 runs to 21 residues. Germline-derived CDR1 and CDR2 are SGDLS and YYNGEE. The CDR3 region has the DNA TGTGCCAGCAGCGTCACAGGGGCGAAACTTCTAGCGGGAGGACCTGACAATGAGCAGTTCTTC. This translates into CASSVTGAKLLAGGPDNEQFF.

This clone was detected only a few times. The V and J genes are TRBV4-1 and TRBJ1-2; 7 nucleotides match TRBD1. Germline CDR1 and CDR2: MGHRA and YSYEKL. This CDR3 has 16 amino acids. V shed 3 bases, J shed 2 bases, and the junction held 9 bases outside the gene matches. For the CDR3, the DNA is TGCGCCAGCAGCCAGGACACAGGGGTACTCAACTATGGCTACACCTTC. This translates into CASSQDTGVLNYGYTF.

The chain joins TRBV4-1 to TRBJ2-1; D might be TRBD2 (5 bases). The V gene's germline CDR1 is MGHRA and CDR2 YSYEKL. The CDR3 loop spans 16 amino acids. V was clipped by 3 bases and J by 0 bases, with 12 bases between them. The chain's CDR3 is CASSHPGSSSYNEQFF. The CDR3 DNA sequence: TGCGCCAGCAGCCACCCTGGGAGTTCCTCCTACAATGAGCAGTTCTTC.

J is TRBJ2-7 and V is TRBV5-4; possibly TRBD2 for D (5 bases). Trimming removed 2 bases at V and 4 bases at J, with 22 bases between. The CDR3 is made up of 17 amino acids. Germline V CDR1 and CDR2: SGHNT, YYREEE (reference sequence). CDR3 sequence: CASSFGLAGGEGYEQYF. In DNA, the CDR3 is TGTGCCAGCAGCTTTGGTCTAGCCGGCGGTGAGGGTTACGAGCAGTACTTC.

This rearrangement joins TRBV6-5 to TRBJ2-7; 8 nucleotides line up with TRBD2. Trimming removed 5 bases from V and 5 bases from J; junction bases left unmatched: 5. Germline loops: CDR1 MNHEY, CDR2 SVGAGI. The CDR3 consists of 13 residues. CDR3 coding DNA: TGTGCCAGCAGTAGCGGGAGACGCCACGAGCAGTACTTC. Protein product: CASSSGRRHEQYF.

The rearrangement joins TRBV4-3 to TRBJ2-7; 7 bases are a match to TRBD2. This CDR3 comprises 15 residues. V trimming: 4 bases; J trimming: 1 base; junction bases outside the gene matches: 7. From germline, CDR1 is LGHNA and CDR2 YSLEER. The CDR3 nucleotides read TGCGCCAGCAGCCCGGGGACTACCCCTTCCTACGAGCAGTACTTC. This codes for CASSPGTTPSYEQYF.

This chain links TRBV21-1 with TRBJ1-6; the D call in the table, TRBD1, was not verified against the DNA. TRBV21-1 is noted as a pseudogene. This CDR3 is 18 amino acids long. This CDR3 is CASSTHGTVNSDNSPLHF. The CDR3 bases are TGTGCCAGCAGCACTCACGGGACAGTTAATTCCGATAATTCACCCCTCCACTTT.

The V and J genes are TRBV7-2 and TRBJ2-1; no clear D. V was pared by 5 bases and J by 0 bases, with 5 bases between. From germline, CDR1 is SGHTA and CDR2 FQGNSA. This CDR3 has 13 residues. The CDR3 is CASSPYSYNEQFF. CDR3 DNA sequence: TGTGCCAGCAGCCCCTACTCCTACAATGAGCAGTTCTTC.

The chain is built from TRBV19 and TRBJ2-1, with a possible D match to TRBD2 (7 bases). V was cut by 3 bases and J by 7 bases, with 10 bases left in between. The CDR3 spans 13 residues. Germline lookup yields CDR1 LNHDA and CDR2 SQIVND (reference sequence). The CDR3: CASSMGGPNEQFF. The CDR3 DNA reads as TGTGCCAGTAGTATGGGGGGGCCGAATGAGCAGTTCTTC. The full variable domain, in which reference TRBV19 and TRBJ2-1 provide the parts outside the CDR3, is DGGITQSPKYLFRKEGQNVTLSCEQNLNHDAMYWYRQDPGQGLRLIYYSQIVNDFQKGDIAEGYSVSREKKESFPLTVTSAQKNPTAFYLCASSMGGPNEQFFGPGTRLTVL.

In the case of this clone: Other nucleotide sequences in the sample specify the same CDR3. The rearrangement joins TRBV28 to TRBJ1-1; D uncertain. Trimming pared 3 bases from V and 1 base from J, leaving 3 bases between. This CDR3 comprises 12 residues. Germline loops: CDR1 MDHEN, CDR2 SYDVKM. This CDR3 reads CASSFRNTEAFF. Written as DNA, the CDR3 is TGTGCCAGCAGTTTTAGGAACACTGAAGCTTTCTTT.

The V and J genes are TRBV7-9 and TRBJ2-1; D remains unclear. Deletions cut 2 bases from V and 10 bases from J, with 15 bases between. From germline, CDR1 is SEHNR and CDR2 FQNEAQ (reference sequence). The CDR3 contains 14 residues. In nucleotides, the CDR3 is TGTGCCAGCAGCTTAAGCCCTCCTTCCGCGGAGCAGTTCTTC. Protein product: CASSLSPPSAEQFF.

V gene TRBV6-5 combines with J gene TRBJ2-7; D uncertain. Trimming took off 2 bases at V and 2 bases at J, with 7 bases between the two ends. This CDR3 spans 13 amino acids. Germline V gene sequence: CDR1 MNHEY, CDR2 SVGAGI. CDR3 loop: CASSYGKTYEQYF. The CDR3 region has the DNA TGTGCCAGCAGTTACGGCAAAACCTACGAGCAGTACTTC.

The chain recombines TRBV9 with TRBJ2-3; TRBD2 matches at 8 bases. V shed 0 bases and J 3 bases; nucleotides not matched to a gene: 9. The germline CDR1 and CDR2 sequences are SGDLS and YYNGEE. This CDR3 spans 17 amino acids. Here the CDR3 DNA reads TGTGCCAGCAGCGTAGCTATCGAGCGGGGGAAGACAGATACGCAGTATTTT. It codes for CASSVAIERGKTDTQYF.

V usage is TRBV6-1 and J usage is TRBJ2-7, with 7 bases aligning to TRBD1. V dropped 8 bases and J dropped 0; count of bases not matched to a gene: 1. Germline lookup yields CDR1 MNHNS and CDR2 SASEGT. The CDR3 covers 12 residues. CDR3 DNA sequence: TGTGCCAGCGGGGACAGCTCCTACGAGCAGTACTTC. This translates into CASGDSSYEQYF.

The chain couples TRBV6-6 to TRBJ1-2; the D is unclear. CDR1 and CDR2 from the germline V gene are MNHNY and SVGAGI (reference sequence). This CDR3 contains 14 residues. V lost 2 bases and J lost 6, with 13 bases in between. DNA of the CDR3: TGTGCCAGCAGTTACATGACTCCGACGGATGGCTACACCTTC. Its translation is CASSYMTPTDGYTF.

This clone was seen a single time. This chain connects TRBV25-1 to TRBJ2-7; the match to TRBD1 covers 8 bases. The germline V gene encodes CDR1 MGHDK and CDR2 SYGVNS. The junction had 3 bases not matched to a gene; V was cut back by 2 bases and J by 6 bases. The CDR3 has 13 amino acids. The CDR3 DNA is TGTGCCAGCAGTGAAACCGGGACAGGCGAGCAGTACTTC. It specifies CASSETGTGEQYF.

CDR3 amino acids: CASSLLGTGYGYTF. CDR3 coding DNA: TGCGCCAGCAGTTTATTAGGCACAGGGTATGGCTACACCTTC. The chain is built from TRBV4-1 and TRBJ1-2; TRBD1 might be the D (6 bases). Germline CDR1 reads MGHRA; CDR2 reads YSYEKL. This CDR3 contains 14 residues. V was trimmed by 6 bases and J by 5 bases, leaving 16 bases between them.

CDR3 sequence: CASSRTSGFPYEQYF. CDR3 coding DNA: TGTGCCAGCAGCCGGACTAGCGGGTTCCCCTACGAGCAGTACTTC. This chain connects TRBV14 to TRBJ2-7; TRBD2 matches at 11 bases. CDR3 length equals 15 residues. The V and J ends lost 4 bases and 2 bases, in that order; junction bases with no gene match: 4. Germline V gene data show CDR1 as SGHDN and CDR2 as FVKESK.

This clone was detected only a few times. The chain links TRBV4-3 to TRBJ1-6, with D perhaps matching TRBD1 (6 bases). V lost 3 bases to trimming and J lost 3 bases, with 6 bases between them. The CDR3 runs to 14 residues. From germline, CDR1 is LGHNA and CDR2 YSLEER. The CDR3 region has the DNA TGCGCCAGCAGCCAGGACAGCTATAATTCACCCCTCCACTTT. Translating it yields CASSQDSYNSPLHF.

This chain uses TRBV27 with TRBJ1-2; a possible D gene is TRBD1 (5 bases). The V end lost 2 bases, the J end lost 4 bases, and 8 bases lay between the germline ends. Germline V gives CDR1 MNHEY, CDR2 SMNVEV (reference sequence). The CDR3 is made up of 13 amino acids. CDR3 sequence reads: CASSLQGSYGYTF. CDR3 in DNA: TGTGCCAGCAGTTTACAGGGTAGCTATGGCTACACCTTC.

CDR3 residues: CASTFWGGQSTDTQYF. The CDR3 DNA reads as TGTGCCAGCACCTTTTGGGGTGGACAGAGCACAGATACGCAGTATTTT. This chain joins TRBV5-4 and TRBJ2-3; TRBD1 might be the D (6 bases). The germline gives CDR1 SGHNT, CDR2 YYREEE (reference sequence). Trimming cost V 6 bases and J 0 bases, with 17 bases left between them. The CDR3 is 16 amino acids.

The chain carries TRBV1 and TRBJ2-5; the table gives TRBD2 as D, unverified against the DNA. TRBV1 is a listed pseudogene. The CDR3 has 17 residues. In DNA, the CDR3 is TGCACCAGCAGCCAAGATAGGGGGGGACACGGACAAGAGACCCAGTACTTC. This encodes CTSSQDRGGHGQETQYF.

The chain recombines TRBV6-1 with TRBJ2-7; TRBD1 might be the D (6 bases). This CDR3 region has 14 residues. Germline assignment: CDR1 MNHNS and CDR2 SASEGT. V shed 2 bases and J shed 3 bases, with 11 bases lying between them. The CDR3: CASSELAGVYEQYF. DNA of the CDR3: TGTGCCAGCAGTGAACTCGCAGGGGTCTACGAGCAGTACTTC.